The entry below gives a single T cell receptor (beta chain) sequence along with its context. The length of the CDR3 is 17 residues. The ends were cut back, 3 bases at V and 1 base at J, with 18 bases in the middle. Germline V gene data show CDR1 as SGHVS and CDR2 as FQNEAQ. The sample originates from a study of blood T cells in healthy people across ages. A second PCR, run for roughly 7 to 12 cycles, used a sample-barcoded 5' primer plus a J-beta primer mix. With 12 random nucleotides, a template-switch adaptor tagged each individual cDNA molecule. TCRdb re-analysed the 5' RACE reads in MiXCR, keeping a single row per CDR3 protein. The repertoire holds approximately 800,000 distinct CDR3 sequences, with 58% as singletons.

This receptor was obtained from a man aged 25-40 years in good health. Sample: blood. V and J are TRBV7-8 and TRBJ1-1; D ambiguous. The CDR3 loop is CASSFRRGRSGNTEAFF. CDR3 sequence (DNA): TGTGCCAGCAGCTTCCGTCGCGGACGGTCCGGGAACACTGAAGCTTTCTTT.